The next 21 T cell receptor beta chains were all read from a single sample in a study of cytomegalovirus exposure and HLA in healthy donors. PCR involved 60 Vbeta and 13 Jbeta primers. Some clones are missing from TCRdb's copy, which holds only in-frame ones; the method was immunoSEQ multiplex PCR. The table includes 100,000 to 150,000 clones, about 80% detected once. Material: PBMCs. These receptors were collected from a man aged 25 to 45 in good health and CMV-seropositive.

The rearrangement joins TRBV5-6 to TRBJ2-7; D gene ambiguous. CDR1 SGHDT and CDR2 YYEEEE come from the germline V gene. Trimming left V 2 bases short and J 6 bases short, with 15 bases between. The CDR3 runs to 14 residues. The CDR3 loop reads CASSLGRASTEQYF. For the CDR3, the DNA is TGTGCCAGCAGCTTAGGCAGAGCGTCAACCGAGCAGTACTTC.

V gene TRBV19 combines with J gene TRBJ1-1; D gene ambiguous. The CDR3 is made up of 12 amino acids. Trimming stripped 7 bases from V and 1 base from J, with 7 bases between. Germline CDR1 LNHDA, CDR2 SQIVND (reference sequence). CDR3 nucleotides: TGTGCCAGTAAGGAGGGGAACACTGAAGCTTTCTTT. Translated, it gives CASKEGNTEAFF.

J is TRBJ2-2 and V is TRBV6-5; perhaps TRBD2 as D (6 bases). The CDR3 sequence is 16 residues long. Trimming removed 0 bases from V and 5 bases from J, with 13 bases in between. Per germline, CDR1 MNHEY and CDR2 SVGAGI. The CDR3: CASSYSRDFPTGELFF. CDR3 sequence (DNA): TGTGCCAGCAGTTACTCGAGGGACTTCCCGACCGGGGAGCTGTTTTTT.

The chain is built from TRBV2 and TRBJ1-1; D unresolved. Trimming removed 1 base from V and 1 base from J, with 7 bases in between. CDR3 length: 14 residues. Germline CDR1 and CDR2: SNHLY and FYNNEI. In nucleotides, the CDR3 is TGTGCCAGCAGTGAAGTCAGAAGGAACACTGAAGCTTTCTTT. Translated: CASSEVRRNTEAFF.

The chain recombines TRBV11-2 with TRBJ2-7; D is unclear. Germline loops: CDR1 SGHAT, CDR2 FQNNGV. V lost 5 bases and J lost 4, with 15 bases in between. The CDR3 is 14 residues long. CDR3 in DNA: TGTGCCAGCAGCCCCACCCCTTCCAGGTACGAGCAGTACTTC. Residues: CASSPTPSRYEQYF.

This chain links TRBV11-2 with TRBJ2-5, with 13 bases matching TRBD2. This CDR3 has 15 amino acids. CDR1 and CDR2 (germline): SGHAT, FQNNGV. The V segment lost 5 bases and the J segment 2 bases; nucleotides outside the gene matches: 2. CDR3 in DNA: TGTGCCAGCAGCAGACTAGCGGGGGGTCAAGAGACCCAGTACTTC. Translation: CASSRLAGGQETQYF.

Concerning this clone itself: A junction boundary mismatches the germline segment, possibly from a read error. J is TRBJ2-2 and V is TRBV12-5; 10 bases map to TRBD1. The V gene's germline CDR1 is LGHNT and CDR2 FRNRAP. The CDR3 extends over 17 amino acids. CDR3: CTSGLVDRGQDTGELFF. Here the CDR3 DNA reads TGTACTAGTGGTTTGGTTGACAGGGGGCAGGACACCGGGGAGCTGTTTTTT.

The chain couples TRBV6-5 to TRBJ2-1, with D unresolved. V was trimmed by 5 bases and J by 1 base, leaving 9 bases between them. This CDR3 region has 14 residues. CDR1 MNHEY and CDR2 SVGAGI come from the germline V gene. As DNA, the CDR3 is TGTGCCAGCAGTCCCCAGGCGTCCTACAATGAGCAGTTCTTC. It codes for CASSPQASYNEQFF.

The V and J genes are TRBV6-1 and TRBJ1-5; no clear D. Germline CDR1 is MNHNS and CDR2 is SASEGT. The CDR3 contains 16 residues. Trimming stripped 1 base from V and 0 bases from J, with 10 bases between. CDR3 loop: CASSEVADYSNQPQHF. Written as DNA, the CDR3 is TGTGCCAGCAGTGAAGTGGCCGACTATAGCAATCAGCCCCAGCATTTT.

This clone was seen once. The V gene is TRBV30, the J gene TRBJ2-7; D possibly corresponds to TRBD1 (6 bases). The CDR3 is 13 amino acids. V lost 3 bases and J 5 bases, leaving 14 bases between the germline ends. Germline CDR1 reads GTSNPN; CDR2 reads SVGIG (reference sequence). The CDR3 DNA reads TGTGCCTGGAGAAGGAATAACAGGGACGAGCAGTACTTC. This sequence encodes CAWRRNNRDEQYF.

V gene TRBV2 combines with J gene TRBJ1-2; a possible D gene is TRBD1 (5 bases). Trimming removed 2 bases from V and 2 bases from J, with 6 bases in between. Germline CDR1 SNHLY, CDR2 FYNNEI. CDR3 length: 13 amino acids. The CDR3 DNA follows: TGTGCCAGCAGTGAACAGGGAAACTATGGCTACACCTTC. The encoded protein is CASSEQGNYGYTF.

The CDR3 DNA reads as TGTGCCAGCAGTGAAGGTGTAGGGGGCTGGGGTAGCACTGAAGCTTTCTTT. Translation: CASSEGVGGWGSTEAFF. The chain has TRBV2 and TRBJ1-1; 7 nucleotides line up with TRBD1. The CDR3 has 17 residues. J lost 4 bases, V lost 1 base, and 12 bases had no gene match. The germline CDR1 and CDR2 sequences are SNHLY and FYNNEI.

This CDR3 reads CASSAPGAGSGYGYTF. The CDR3 region has the DNA TGTGCCAGCAGCGCGCCAGGGGCAGGGTCGGGCTATGGCTACACCTTC. The V call is TRBV9, the J call TRBJ1-2; D possibly corresponds to TRBD1 (6 bases). CDR1 and CDR2 (germline): SGDLS, YYNGEE. With 3 bases removed from V and 4 bases from J, the gap between germline ends came to 19 bases. CDR3 length equals 16 residues.

The chain recombines TRBV29-1 with TRBJ2-4; possible D gene TRBD1, 6 bases. CDR3 length: 16 amino acids. Germline-derived CDR1 and CDR2 are SQVTM and ANQGSEA. Trimming pared 4 bases from V and 2 bases from J, leaving 18 bases between. The CDR3 loop reads CSVATMRGTTKNIQYF. For the CDR3, the DNA is TGCAGCGTTGCAACAATGAGGGGGACAACCAAAAACATTCAGTACTTC.

The V and J genes are TRBV11-2 and TRBJ1-6; D is possibly TRBD1 (5 bases). The CDR3 loop spans 13 amino acids. Deletions cut 5 bases from V and 7 bases from J, with 9 bases between. Germline CDR1 and CDR2: SGHAT and FQNNGV. The CDR3 nucleotides read TGTGCCAGCAGCAGCAGGGCCAATTCACCCCTCCACTTT. It encodes CASSSRANSPLHF.

The chain uses TRBV2 and TRBJ1-1; D gene unclear. Germline V gene sequence: CDR1 SNHLY, CDR2 FYNNEI. The ends were cut back, 4 bases at V and 1 base at J, with 7 bases in the middle. The CDR3 totals 13 residues. The CDR3 protein is CASSGESNTEAFF. The CDR3 bases are TGTGCCAGCAGTGGAGAATCGAACACTGAAGCTTTCTTT.

The J gene is TRBJ2-2, the V gene TRBV7-6; 7 nucleotides agree with TRBD2. Germline lookup yields CDR1 SGHVS and CDR2 FNYEAQ. This CDR3 contains 15 residues. Unmatched junction bases numbered 3, after V lost 5 bases and J lost 0 bases. The chain's CDR3 is CASSDRGANTGELFF. The CDR3 bases are TGTGCCAGCAGCGATCGGGGGGCGAACACCGGGGAGCTGTTTTTT.

With respect to this clone: The sample holds other DNA sequences that translate to the same CDR3. The chain joins TRBV6-5 to TRBJ1-3, with D possibly TRBD1 on 5 matching bases. The CDR3 has 16 residues. Per germline, CDR1 MNHEY and CDR2 SVGAGI. Trimming stripped 2 bases from V and 0 bases from J, with 11 bases between. The CDR3 protein is CASSYDGGNSGNTIYF. The CDR3 region has the DNA TGTGCCAGCAGTTACGATGGGGGGAACTCTGGAAACACCATATATTTT.

The chain combines TRBV28 with TRBJ2-7; 11 bases are a match to TRBD1. The germline CDR1 and CDR2 sequences are MDHEN and SYDVKM. The CDR3 runs 14 residues. J lost 5 bases, V lost 5 bases, and 5 bases had no gene match. The CDR3 here is CASSRTGGTHEQYF. The CDR3, as DNA: TGTGCCAGCAGTAGGACAGGGGGCACCCACGAGCAGTACTTC.

The chain carries TRBV7-8 and TRBJ2-1, with a possible D match to TRBD1 (6 bases). Trimming stripped 4 bases from V and 15 bases from J, with 19 bases between. CDR1 is SGHVS, CDR2 FQNEAQ, per germline. CDR3 size: 13 residues. CDR3 coding DNA: TGTGCCAGCAGCTCTAACGAACAGGGTTTGTTGTTCTTC. Translation: CASSSNEQGLLFF.

The chain carries TRBV2 and TRBJ2-2; D possibly corresponds to TRBD1 (6 bases). Trimming removed 10 bases from V and 6 bases from J, with 9 bases in between. Germline-derived CDR1 and CDR2 are SNHLY and FYNNEI. The CDR3 covers 11 residues. CDR3 loop: CATRGAGELFF. CDR3 DNA sequence: TGTGCCACCAGGGGAGCCGGGGAGCTGTTTTTT.